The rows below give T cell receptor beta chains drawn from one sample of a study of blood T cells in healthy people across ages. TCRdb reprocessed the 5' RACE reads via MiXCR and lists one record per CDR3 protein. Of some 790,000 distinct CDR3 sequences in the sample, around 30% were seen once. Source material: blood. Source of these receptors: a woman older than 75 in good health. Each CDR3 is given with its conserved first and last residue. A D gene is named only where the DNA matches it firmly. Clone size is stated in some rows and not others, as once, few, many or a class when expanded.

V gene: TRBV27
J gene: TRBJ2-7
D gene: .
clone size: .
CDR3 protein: CASSFSQQNEQYF
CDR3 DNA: TGTGCCAGCAGTTTTTCGCAGCAAAACGAGCAGTACTTC

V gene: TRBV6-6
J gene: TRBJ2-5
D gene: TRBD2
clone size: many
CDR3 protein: CASSYGTLAGGQETQYF
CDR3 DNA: TGTGCCAGCAGTTACGGAACCCTAGCGGGGGGCCAAGAGACCCAGTACTTC

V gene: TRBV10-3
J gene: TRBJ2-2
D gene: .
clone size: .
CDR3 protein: CAIGGEGYTGELFF
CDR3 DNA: TGTGCCATCGGGGGTGAAGGGTACACCGGGGAGCTGTTTTTT

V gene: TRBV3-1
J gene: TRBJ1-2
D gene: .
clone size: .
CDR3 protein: CASSQDGGVHGYTF
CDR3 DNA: TGTGCCAGCAGCCAAGATGGCGGGGTTCATGGCTACACCTTC

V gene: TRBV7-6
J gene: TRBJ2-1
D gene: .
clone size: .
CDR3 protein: CASSLWGLGYNEQFF
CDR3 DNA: TGTGCCAGCAGCTTATGGGGATTGGGCTACAATGAGCAGTTCTTC

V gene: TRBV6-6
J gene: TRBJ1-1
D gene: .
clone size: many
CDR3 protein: CASRKGDAEAFF
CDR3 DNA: TGTGCCAGCAGAAAAGGAGACGCTGAAGCTTTCTTT

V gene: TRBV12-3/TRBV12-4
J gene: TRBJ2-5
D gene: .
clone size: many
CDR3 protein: CASGDRSQETQYF
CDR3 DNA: TGTGCCAGCGGTGACAGATCCCAAGAGACCCAGTACTTC

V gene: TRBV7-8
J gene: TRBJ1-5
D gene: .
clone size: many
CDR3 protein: CASSLTQPQHF
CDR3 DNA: TGTGCCAGCAGCTTAACGCAGCCCCAGCATTTT

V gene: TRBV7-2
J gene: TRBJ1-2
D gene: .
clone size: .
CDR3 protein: CASSLSVFTGGYGHTF
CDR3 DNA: TGTGCCAGCAGCTTATCCGTCTTTACAGGAGGCTATGGCCACACCTTC

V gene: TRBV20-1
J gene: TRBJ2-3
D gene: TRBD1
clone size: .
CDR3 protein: CSASGRGRTDTQYF
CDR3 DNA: TGCAGTGCTAGTGGAAGGGGGCGCACAGATACGCAGTATTTT

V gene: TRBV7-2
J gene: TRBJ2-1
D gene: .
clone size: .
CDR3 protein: CASSPMGPSYNEQFF
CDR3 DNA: TGTGCCAGCTCGCCGATGGGCCCTTCCTACAATGAGCAGTTCTTC

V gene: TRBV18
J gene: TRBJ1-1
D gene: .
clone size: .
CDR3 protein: CASSLSGTHTEAFF
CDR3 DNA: TGTGCCAGCTCACTCAGTGGGACCCACACTGAAGCTTTCTTT

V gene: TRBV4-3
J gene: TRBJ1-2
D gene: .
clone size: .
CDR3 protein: CASSQDRNYGYIF
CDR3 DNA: TGCGCCAGCAGCCAAGACAGAAACTATGGCTACATCTTC

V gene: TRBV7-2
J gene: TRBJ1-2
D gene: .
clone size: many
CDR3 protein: CASSLDRSNYGYTF
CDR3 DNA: TGTGCCAGCAGCTTAGACCGATCTAACTATGGCTACACCTTC

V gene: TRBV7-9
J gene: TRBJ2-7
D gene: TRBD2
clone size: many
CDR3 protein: CASSLDGSGNEQYF
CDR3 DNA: TGTGCCAGCAGCTTAGATGGTAGCGGGAACGAGCAGTACTTC

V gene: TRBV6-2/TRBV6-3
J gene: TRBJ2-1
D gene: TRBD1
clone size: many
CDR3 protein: CASSYGGTGGFGNEQFF
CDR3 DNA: TGTGCCAGCAGTTACGGGGGGACAGGGGGTTTCGGCAATGAGCAGTTCTTC

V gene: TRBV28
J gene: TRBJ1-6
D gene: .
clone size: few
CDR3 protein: CASTARGNNSPLHF
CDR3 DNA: TGTGCCAGCACCGCGAGGGGGAATAATTCACCCCTCCACTTT

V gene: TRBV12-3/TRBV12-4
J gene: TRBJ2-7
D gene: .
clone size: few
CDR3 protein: CASSTSNKQYF
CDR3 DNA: TGTGCCAGCAGTACCTCTAACAAGCAGTACTTC

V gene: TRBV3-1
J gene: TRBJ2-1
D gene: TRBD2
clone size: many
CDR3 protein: CASLGTSDYNEQFF
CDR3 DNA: TGTGCCAGCCTAGGGACTAGCGACTACAATGAGCAGTTCTTC

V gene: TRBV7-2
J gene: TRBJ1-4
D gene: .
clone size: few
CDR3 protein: CASQQRGNSGEKLFF
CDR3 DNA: TGTGCCAGCCAACAACGGGGCAACTCCGGTGAAAAACTGTTTTTT

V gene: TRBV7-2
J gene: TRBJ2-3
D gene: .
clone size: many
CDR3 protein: CASKLRGAGLEDTQYF
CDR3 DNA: TGTGCCAGCAAACTCAGGGGCGCGGGGCTGGAAGATACGCAGTATTTT

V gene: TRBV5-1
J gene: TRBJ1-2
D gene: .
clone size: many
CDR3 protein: CASSLGTDRDGYTF
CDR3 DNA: TGCGCCAGCAGCTTGGGGACGGATCGCGATGGCTACACCTTC